Each of the 31 T cell receptor beta chains below was sequenced from the same sample in a study of blood T cell repertoires in COVID-19. The method was immunoSEQ multiplex PCR; TCRdb's version includes in-frame clones alone and lacks a portion of them. The sample includes about 200,000 clones, around 90% of them seen just once. The sample was peripheral blood. Receptor source: a man aged 60-69 years with acute or convalescent COVID-19.

The chain uses TRBV28 and TRBJ1-4, with D possibly being TRBD1 (6 bases). V was cut by 5 bases and J by 3 bases, with 13 bases left in between. Germline V lookup: CDR1 MDHEN, CDR2 SYDVKM. The CDR3 runs to 15 residues. The CDR3 region is CASSNWGQANEKLFF. CDR3 nucleotides: TGTGCCAGCAGTAATTGGGGGCAGGCTAATGAAAAACTGTTTTTT.

This sequence joins TRBV5-1 and TRBJ2-3; TRBD2 agrees at 7 bases. The germline V gene has CDR1 SGHRS and CDR2 YFSETQ. The V and J ends lost 2 bases and 1 base, in that order; junction bases with no gene match: 4. This CDR3 is built from 15 residues. Here the CDR3 reads CASSFGGRRTDTQYF. CDR3 DNA: TGCGCCAGCAGCTTCGGGGGGAGGCGCACAGATACGCAGTATTTT.

The V and J genes are TRBV6-6 and TRBJ2-3, with D perhaps matching TRBD2 (7 bases). V was pared by 2 bases and J by 4 bases, with 13 bases between. Germline V gene sequence: CDR1 MNHNY, CDR2 SVGAGI (reference sequence). The CDR3 sequence is 15 residues long. The CDR3: CASSYRRGPPDTQYF. As DNA, the CDR3 is TGTGCCAGCAGTTACAGGCGGGGGCCCCCAGATACGCAGTATTTT.

V gene TRBV5-1 combines with J gene TRBJ2-5; the match to TRBD2 covers 11 bases. The CDR3 spans 16 residues. Trimming at V came to 4 bases and at J to 2 bases, leaving 7 bases not matched to a gene. Germline V gene sequence: CDR1 SGHRS, CDR2 YFSETQ. CDR3 sequence reads: CASSPGTSGQQETQYF. The CDR3 DNA reads TGCGCCAGCAGCCCGGGGACTAGCGGTCAACAAGAGACCCAGTACTTC.

J is TRBJ1-1 and V is TRBV2; the D gene is possibly TRBD1 (6 bases). Germline V gene sequence: CDR1 SNHLY, CDR2 FYNNEI. V was clipped by 1 base and J by 1 base, with 16 bases between them. This CDR3 has 17 residues. CDR3 sequence reads: CASSEDTGRVRNTEAFF. The CDR3 DNA sequence: TGTGCCAGCAGTGAAGATACAGGGAGAGTAAGGAACACTGAAGCTTTCTTT.

The genes are TRBV7-6 and TRBJ2-5; 7 bases map to TRBD1. The CDR3 covers 15 residues. The trim removed 5 bases at V and 2 bases at J, leaving 8 bases unmatched. Germline V lookup: CDR1 SGHVS, CDR2 FNYEAQ. The CDR3 loop is CASSPLDRVQETQYF. DNA for the CDR3: TGTGCCAGCAGCCCTCTAGACAGGGTACAAGAGACCCAGTACTTC.

This chain links TRBV6-2 or TRBV6-3 with TRBJ2-1, with 9 positions matching TRBD1. There are 17 residues in the CDR3. Germline V lookup: CDR1 MNHEY, CDR2 SVGEGT. V shed 5 bases, J shed 4 bases, and the junction held 12 bases outside the gene matches. This chain's CDR3 is CASSLPSDRGFYNEQFF. CDR3 coding DNA: TGTGCCAGCAGTCTACCGAGTGACAGGGGGTTTTACAATGAGCAGTTCTTC.

The genes are TRBV11-3 and TRBJ2-1, with 7 bases identical to TRBD2. In germline, CDR1 is SGHNT, CDR2 YENEEA. The CDR3 is made up of 13 amino acids. Trimming cost V 5 bases and J 7 bases; bases outside gene matches: 5. Here the CDR3 DNA reads TGTGCCAGCAGCCCCGGGGGGTCTAATGAGCAGTTCTTC. Its protein product is CASSPGGSNEQFF.

V and J are TRBV24-1 and TRBJ2-5, with a weak D call TRBD2 (6 bases). The CDR3 is 15 residues long. Trimming pared 4 bases from V and 2 bases from J, leaving 13 bases between. Germline assignment: CDR1 KGHDR and CDR2 SFDVKD. The CDR3 loop reads CATSDGGRIQETQYF. The CDR3 nucleotides are TGTGCCACCAGTGACGGGGGACGCATTCAAGAGACCCAGTACTTC.

The chain employs TRBV19 and TRBJ2-6; maybe TRBD1 (6 bases). From germline, CDR1 is LNHDA and CDR2 SQIVND (reference sequence). Trimming shortened V by 3 bases and J by 0 bases, and 12 bases separated the two germline ends. The CDR3 loop spans 17 amino acids. CDR3 DNA sequence: TGTGCCAGTAGTATGGACAGACTTCTCTCTGGGGCCAACGTCCTGACTTTC. Its translation is CASSMDRLLSGANVLTF.

This clone was observed once. V gene TRBV27 combines with J gene TRBJ1-2; TRBD1 agrees at 7 bases. Per the germline V gene, CDR1 is MNHEY and CDR2 is SMNVEV (reference sequence). There are 14 residues in the CDR3. With 2 bases clipped from V and 8 bases from J, the junction kept 8 bases outside the gene matches. The CDR3 spells CASSLVGGSDGYTF. Here the CDR3 DNA reads TGTGCCAGCAGTTTAGTAGGGGGCTCCGACGGCTACACCTTC.

The chain carries TRBV10-1 and TRBJ2-3; 7 bases fit TRBD2. This CDR3 has 14 amino acids. CDR1 is WNHNN and CDR2 is SYGVQD in the germline V gene (reference sequence). With 3 bases clipped from V and 6 bases from J, the junction kept 6 bases outside the gene matches. The CDR3 nucleotides read TGCGCCAGCAGTGAAAGCGGGGCCCGGGATACGCAGTATTTT. It translates to CASSESGARDTQYF.

CDR3 bases: TGTGCCAGCAGCTTAGAGCAGAACACTGAAGCTTTCTTT. It encodes CASSLEQNTEAFF. This sequence joins TRBV7-2 and TRBJ1-1; D gene unclear. The CDR3 loop spans 13 amino acids. V was clipped by 1 base and J by 1 base, with 4 bases between them. Looked up from germline, CDR1 is SGHTA and CDR2 is FQGNSA.

This rearrangement joins TRBV3-1 (or the pseudogene TRBV3-2) to TRBJ1-1, with a possible D match to TRBD1 (5 bases). The CDR3 contains 18 residues. From germline, CDR1 is LGHDT and CDR2 YNNKEL (reference sequence). Trimming removed 0 bases from V and 3 bases from J, with 20 bases in between. Here the CDR3 DNA reads TGTGCCAGCAGCCAAGATCTGGGGGGGGTGAGTGGAGACACTGAAGCTTTCTTT. It translates to CASSQDLGGVSGDTEAFF.

The chain combines TRBV5-1 with TRBJ2-5, with D tentatively TRBD2 (6 bases). Germline CDR1 SGHRS, CDR2 YFSETQ. The CDR3 spans 16 residues. Trimming cost V 0 bases and J 4 bases, with 16 bases left between them. The CDR3 protein is CASSLAVGGSGETQYF. CDR3 in DNA: TGCGCCAGCAGCTTGGCAGTGGGGGGTTCGGGAGAGACCCAGTACTTC.

The chain is built from TRBV6-5 and TRBJ1-3; 9 bases are a match to TRBD1. The CDR3 has 14 amino acids. Germline loops: CDR1 MNHEY, CDR2 SVGAGI. Losses at the gene ends were 4 bases for V and 4 bases for J; bases not matched to a gene: 2. CDR3 residues: CASSLGQGGNTIYF. The CDR3 coding sequence is TGTGCCAGCAGTTTGGGACAGGGCGGAAACACCATATATTTT.

The chain uses TRBV11-2 and TRBJ1-2, with 9 nucleotides matching TRBD1. Germline lookup yields CDR1 SGHAT and CDR2 FQNNGV. Trimming cost V 4 bases and J 8 bases; bases outside gene matches: 11. The CDR3 is made up of 15 amino acids. The CDR3 coding sequence is TGTGCCAGCAGCTCCAGTCCCGGGACAGGGTTAGGCTACACCTTC. Protein sequence: CASSSSPGTGLGYTF. Variable domain in full (rest from reference TRBV11-2 and TRBJ1-2): EAGVAQSPRYKIIEKRQSVAFWCNPISGHATLYWYQQILGQGPKLLIQFQNNGVVDDSQLPKDRFSAERLKGVDSTLKIQPAKLEDSAVYLCASSSSPGTGLGYTFGSGTRLTVV.

The chain recombines TRBV11-3 with TRBJ1-4; D perhaps matches TRBD1 (6 bases). There are 16 residues in the CDR3. Germline loops: CDR1 SGHNT, CDR2 YENEEA. Trimming took 0 bases from V and 5 from J, leaving 13 bases between them. In DNA, the CDR3 is TGTGCCAGCAGCTTAGATATCGGGACAAGGAATGAAAAACTGTTTTTT. Its protein product is CASSLDIGTRNEKLFF.

CDR3 residues: CAWRMVRSGGGNSPLHF. DNA of the CDR3: TGTGCCTGGAGAATGGTGCGGTCGGGTGGAGGGAATTCACCCCTCCACTTT. This chain uses TRBV30 with TRBJ1-6; D not certain. Deletions cut 3 bases from V and 7 bases from J, with 22 bases between. From germline, CDR1 is GTSNPN and CDR2 SVGIG (reference sequence). CDR3 size: 17 residues.

In DNA form, the CDR3 reads TGTGCCAGCAGCTTGGTCGGGTTGGCCGGGGAGCTGTTTTTT. Its translation: CASSLVGLAGELFF. This rearrangement joins TRBV5-4 to TRBJ2-2, with D uncertain. The germline gives CDR1 SGHNT, CDR2 YYREEE (reference sequence). This CDR3 spans 14 amino acids. V shed 0 bases and J shed 6 bases, with 9 bases lying between them.

The chain links TRBV5-4 to TRBJ2-1; 8 bases line up with TRBD2. From germline, CDR1 is SGHNT and CDR2 YYREEE (reference sequence). The V segment lost 0 bases and the J segment 8 bases; nucleotides outside the gene matches: 10. The CDR3 is 16 residues long. For the CDR3, the DNA is TGTGCCAGCAGCTTGGCCTCGAGCGGGGGATCGGATGAGCAGTTCTTC. Residues: CASSLASSGGSDEQFF. The whole variable domain, filled in from reference TRBV5-4 and TRBJ2-1, reads ETGVTQSPTHLIKTRGQQVTLRCSSQSGHNTVSWYQQALGQGPQFIFQYYREEENGRGNFPPRFSGLQFPNYSSELNVNALELDDSALYLCASSLASSGGSDEQFFGPGTRLTVL.

The genes are TRBV18 and TRBJ2-7, with 7 bases matching TRBD1. The CDR3 totals 15 residues. Trimming removed 4 bases from V and 2 bases from J; junction bases left unmatched: 8. Germline V CDR1 and CDR2: KGHSH, LQKENI. This chain's CDR3 is CASSLRQGGTYEQYF. The CDR3, as DNA: TGTGCCAGCTCACTGAGACAGGGCGGCACCTACGAGCAGTACTTC.

This chain joins TRBV18 and TRBJ1-1, with TRBD1 matching 9 bases. The CDR3 length is 16 residues. CDR1 is KGHSH and CDR2 is LQKENI in the germline V gene. Unmatched junction bases numbered 7, after V lost 4 bases and J lost 1 base. The CDR3 DNA reads as TGTGCCAGCTCACAAATCCGGACAGGGGAGAACACTGAAGCTTTCTTT. Protein product: CASSQIRTGENTEAFF.

This chain uses TRBV2 with TRBJ1-4; D is possibly TRBD1 (5 bases). The V gene lost 3 bases and the J gene lost 11 bases, with 10 bases spanning the gap. The CDR3 length is 12 residues. Germline V lookup: CDR1 SNHLY, CDR2 FYNNEI. The CDR3 sequence: CASSERGRKLFF. The CDR3 region has the DNA TGTGCCAGCAGTGAGCGGGGCAGGAAACTGTTTTTT.

This clone showed up just a few times. The chain carries TRBV5-8 and TRBJ1-2; D might be TRBD1 (5 bases). The V gene's germline CDR1 is SGHTS and CDR2 YDEGEE. Trimming took 0 bases from V and 2 from J, leaving 11 bases between them. CDR3 length: 15 amino acids. CDR3 in DNA: TGTGCCAGCAGCTTGGTGCGGACACCGAACTATGGCTACACCTTC. Amino acids: CASSLVRTPNYGYTF.

The chain uses TRBV11-2 and TRBJ1-2; 8 positions agree with TRBD1. CDR3 length: 16 amino acids. With V trimmed by 4 bases and J by 5 bases, 12 bases remained unmatched. Looked up from germline, CDR1 is SGHAT and CDR2 is FQNNGV. CDR3 DNA: TGTGCCAGCAGCTACCGACCAGACAGGGGATGGTATGGCTACACCTTC. This sequence encodes CASSYRPDRGWYGYTF.

DNA for the CDR3: TGCGCCAGCAGCTTGGCCCGGGACAGGGCCCATGAGCAGTTCTTC. Translated: CASSLARDRAHEQFF. The J gene is TRBJ2-1, the V gene TRBV5-1, with 9 nucleotides matching TRBD1. With 0 bases clipped from V and 8 bases from J, the junction kept 6 bases outside the gene matches. Germline V gene lookup returns CDR1 SGHRS and CDR2 YFSETQ. The CDR3 spans 15 residues.

Turning to this clone: Other DNA sequences in this sample translate to the same CDR3. The V and J genes are TRBV6-5 and TRBJ1-5, with 8 bases that match TRBD1. The germline V gene has CDR1 MNHEY and CDR2 SVGAGI. The CDR3 loop spans 13 amino acids. Trimming removed 5 bases from V and 7 bases from J; junction bases left unmatched: 4. CDR3 sequence (DNA): TGTGCCAGCAGTCGCGACAGGGGCCAGCCCCAGCATTTT. Its protein product is CASSRDRGQPQHF.

This clone appeared once. This sequence joins TRBV18 and TRBJ2-7; D gene ambiguous. Germline assignment: CDR1 KGHSH and CDR2 LQKENI. V lost 3 bases to trimming and J lost 0 bases, with 12 bases between them. This CDR3 contains 15 residues. The CDR3 spells CASSPSRSSSYEQYF. The CDR3 DNA follows: TGTGCCAGCTCACCGTCCCGGTCGAGCTCCTACGAGCAGTACTTC.

The rearrangement joins TRBV6-4 to TRBJ1-2; TRBD1 matches at 7 bases. V was clipped by 0 bases and J by 8 bases; unmatched bases: 6. The length of the CDR3 is 14 residues. Germline assignment: CDR1 MRHNA and CDR2 SNTAGT. The CDR3 DNA follows: TGTGCCAGCAGTGACTCGGGCCAGGGGGAGGGCTACACCTTC. Translated, it gives CASSDSGQGEGYTF.

The V gene is TRBV5-1, the J gene TRBJ2-5, with 11 positions matching TRBD1. CDR3 length: 15 amino acids. J was trimmed by 5 bases and V by 4 bases; bases with no gene match: 7. CDR1 and CDR2 from the germline V gene are SGHRS and YFSETQ. The CDR3 is CASSRGQGATETQYF. In nucleotides, the CDR3 is TGCGCCAGCAGCCGCGGACAGGGGGCTACGGAGACCCAGTACTTC.